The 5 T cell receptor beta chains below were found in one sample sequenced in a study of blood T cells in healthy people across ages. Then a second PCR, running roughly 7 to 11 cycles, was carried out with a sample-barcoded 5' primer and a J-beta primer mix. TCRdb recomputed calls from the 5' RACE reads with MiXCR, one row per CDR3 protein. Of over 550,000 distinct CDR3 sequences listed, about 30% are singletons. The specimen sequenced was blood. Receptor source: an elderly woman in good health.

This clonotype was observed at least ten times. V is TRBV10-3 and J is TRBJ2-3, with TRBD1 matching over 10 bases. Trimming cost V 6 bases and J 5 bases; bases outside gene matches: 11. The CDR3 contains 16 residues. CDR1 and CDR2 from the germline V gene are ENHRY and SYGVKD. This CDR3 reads CAIREDRGLNEDTQYF. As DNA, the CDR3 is TGTGCCATCAGAGAAGACAGGGGGCTAAACGAAGATACGCAGTATTTT.

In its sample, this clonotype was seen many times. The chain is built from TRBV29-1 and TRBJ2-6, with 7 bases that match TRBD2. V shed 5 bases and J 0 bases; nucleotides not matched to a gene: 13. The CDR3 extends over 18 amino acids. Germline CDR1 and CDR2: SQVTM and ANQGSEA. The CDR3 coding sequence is TGCAGCGTTTTGTCAAGGGAGGGACTCAACTCTGGGGCCAACGTCCTGACTTTC. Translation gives CSVLSREGLNSGANVLTF.

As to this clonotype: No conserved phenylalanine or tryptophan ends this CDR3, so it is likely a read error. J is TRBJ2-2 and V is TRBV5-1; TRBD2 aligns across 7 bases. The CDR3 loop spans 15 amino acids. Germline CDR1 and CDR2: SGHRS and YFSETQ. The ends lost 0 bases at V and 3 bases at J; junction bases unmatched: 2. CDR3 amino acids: CASSLVRGDTGELFL. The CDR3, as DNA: TGCGCCAGCAGCTTGGTTCGGGGGGACACCGGGGAGCTGTTTTTG.

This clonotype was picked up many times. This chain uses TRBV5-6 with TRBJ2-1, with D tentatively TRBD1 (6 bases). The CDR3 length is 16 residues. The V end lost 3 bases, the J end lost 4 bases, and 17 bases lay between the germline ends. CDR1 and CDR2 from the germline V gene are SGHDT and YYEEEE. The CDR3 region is CASSSIVRGLYNEQFF. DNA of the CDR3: TGTGCCAGCAGCTCTATCGTCAGGGGCCTGTACAATGAGCAGTTCTTC.

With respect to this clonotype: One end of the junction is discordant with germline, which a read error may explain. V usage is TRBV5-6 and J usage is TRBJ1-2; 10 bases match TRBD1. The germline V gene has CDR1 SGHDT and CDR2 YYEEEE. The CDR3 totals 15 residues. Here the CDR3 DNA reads TGCGCCAGCAGCTTCCGGGACAGGGGTTACTATGGCTACACCTTC. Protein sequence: CASSFRDRGYYGYTF.